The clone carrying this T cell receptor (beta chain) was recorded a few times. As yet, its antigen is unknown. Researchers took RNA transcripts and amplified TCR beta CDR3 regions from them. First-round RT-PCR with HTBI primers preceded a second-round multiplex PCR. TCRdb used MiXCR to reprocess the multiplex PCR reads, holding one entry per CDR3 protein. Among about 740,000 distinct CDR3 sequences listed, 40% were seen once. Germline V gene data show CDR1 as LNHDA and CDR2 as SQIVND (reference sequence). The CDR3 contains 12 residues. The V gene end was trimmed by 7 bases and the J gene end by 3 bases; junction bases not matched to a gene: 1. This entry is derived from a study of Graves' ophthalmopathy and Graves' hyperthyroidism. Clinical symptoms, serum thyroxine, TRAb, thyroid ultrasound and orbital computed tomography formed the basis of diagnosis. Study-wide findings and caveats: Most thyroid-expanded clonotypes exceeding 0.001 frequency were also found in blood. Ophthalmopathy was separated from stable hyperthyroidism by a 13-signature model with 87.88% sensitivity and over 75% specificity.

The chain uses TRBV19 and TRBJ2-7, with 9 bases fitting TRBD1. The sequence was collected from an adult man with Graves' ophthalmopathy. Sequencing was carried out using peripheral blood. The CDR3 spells CASTDRGYEQYF. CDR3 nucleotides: TGTGCCAGTACGGACAGGGGCTACGAGCAGTACTTC.